This T cell receptor beta chain originates from a study of blood T cells in healthy people across ages. Alongside a J-beta primer mix, a sample-barcoded 5' primer served in a second PCR lasting about 7 to 11 cycles. Unique molecular identifiers of 12 random nucleotides labeled each cDNA. TCRdb analysed the 5' RACE reads with MiXCR anew, one entry per CDR3 protein. The sample holds 2 million or so distinct CDR3 sequences, about 50% seen once. Concerning this clonotype itself: Its antigen is not known.

Overall study results and limits: PBMC samples, being unsorted, prevented any conclusive comparison of naive and antigen-experienced cells. The CMV status of each donor remained undetermined, and this could have confounded shifts in expanded clonotypes.

The CDR3 sequence is 15 residues long. In germline, CDR1 is SGHRS, CDR2 YFSETQ. Deletions cut 3 bases from V and 0 bases from J, with 12 bases between. This clonotype was obtained from a woman between 40 and 50 years old in good health. The specimen was blood. The chain recombines TRBV5-1 with TRBJ1-1, with D hard to call. CDR3 sequence reads: CASSSRGSMNTEAFF. The CDR3 DNA is TGCGCCAGCAGCTCCCGCGGGAGCATGAACACTGAAGCTTTCTTT.